This TCR beta chain is drawn from a study of blood T cell repertoires in COVID-19. For the study at large: Sample material is recorded as cDNA or gDNA derived from T cells, B-cell-depleted T cells, or PBMCs.

The germline V gene has CDR1 SGHVS and CDR2 FQNEAQ. This CDR3 region has 13 residues. Trimming removed 6 bases from V and 0 bases from J, with 8 bases in between. In the original processing: Researchers report that nucleated cell counts were estimated from reference gene primer amplification. Using immunoSEQ multiplex PCR, the repertoire was profiled, and TCRdb retains in-frame clones only, with some absent. V and J calls and clone size are those listed in that table; D and trimming were worked out from the DNA. In the table there are about 180,000 clones, approximately 85% of which are singletons. Those who participated ranged in age from roughly 18 to 90 years and resided in approximately 23 US areas.

The sequencing sample was made of PBMCs or T cells enriched from blood (not recorded which). The origin of this receptor is a man aged 35-49 years who had recovered from COVID-19. The chain recombines TRBV7-8 with TRBJ1-1; D is unclear. This chain's CDR3 is CASSHQMNTEAFF. CDR3 in DNA: TGTGCCAGCAGTCACCAGATGAACACTGAAGCTTTCTTT.